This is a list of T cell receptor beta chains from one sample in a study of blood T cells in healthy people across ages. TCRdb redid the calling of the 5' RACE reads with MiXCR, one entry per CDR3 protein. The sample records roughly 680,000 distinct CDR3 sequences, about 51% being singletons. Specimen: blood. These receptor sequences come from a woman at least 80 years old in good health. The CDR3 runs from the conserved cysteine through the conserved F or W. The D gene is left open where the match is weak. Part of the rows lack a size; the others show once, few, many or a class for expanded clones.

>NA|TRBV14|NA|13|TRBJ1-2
TGTGCCAGCAGCCAAGGAGGTACCTATGGCTACACCTTC
CASSQGGTYGYTF
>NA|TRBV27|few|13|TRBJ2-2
TGTGCCAGCAGTATGGTTCGGCCCGGGGAGCTGTTTTTT
CASSMVRPGELFF
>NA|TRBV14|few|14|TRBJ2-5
TGTGTCAGCAGCCCAGCGGGTCTTCCGGAGACCCAGTACTTC
CVSSPAGLPETQYF
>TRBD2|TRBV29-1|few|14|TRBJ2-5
TGCAGCATGACGGGTAGCGGGAGAACAGAGACCCAGTACTTC
CSMTGSGRTETQYF
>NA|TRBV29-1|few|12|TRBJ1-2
TGCAGCGTTGAAGGTGTAGGGGGAAGCTACACCTTC
CSVEGVGGSYTF
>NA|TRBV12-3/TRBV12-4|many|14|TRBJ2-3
TGTGCCAGCTTGCAGGGTCTTAGCACAGATACGCAGTATTTT
CASLQGLSTDTQYF
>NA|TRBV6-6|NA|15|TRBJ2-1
TGTGCCAGCAGTTACTCGAGTCCAGAATACAATGAGCAGTTCTTC
CASSYSSPEYNEQFF
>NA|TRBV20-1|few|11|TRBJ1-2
TGCAGTGCTAGTGCGGGAAATGGCTACACCTTC
CSASAGNGYTF
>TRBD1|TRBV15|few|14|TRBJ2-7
TGTGCCACCAGCAGGGACAGGGGACCCTACGAGCAGTACTTC
CATSRDRGPYEQYF
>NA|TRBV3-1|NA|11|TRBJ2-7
TGTGCCGGCAGTGACTCCTACGAGCAGTACTTC
CAGSDSYEQYF
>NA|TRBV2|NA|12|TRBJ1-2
TGTGCCAGCAGGGGGACATCCTATGGCTACACCTTC
CASRGTSYGYTF
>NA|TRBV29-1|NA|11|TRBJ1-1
TGCAGCGATGGGGGGTACCGGGGGGCTTTCTTT
CSDGGYRGAFF
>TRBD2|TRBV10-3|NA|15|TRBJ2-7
TGTGCCATCAGTGAGTCACTAGCGGGAGTTTACGAGCAGTACTTC
CAISESLAGVYEQYF
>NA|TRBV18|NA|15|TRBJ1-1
TGTGCCAGCTCACGGTCCGGGGGTCCGAACACTGAAGCTTTCTTT
CASSRSGGPNTEAFF
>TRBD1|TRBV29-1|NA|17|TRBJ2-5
TGCAGCGTGGAGGACAGGTACTCCCCCAGAGGGTACAATGAGCAGTACTTC
CSVEDRYSPRGYNEQYF